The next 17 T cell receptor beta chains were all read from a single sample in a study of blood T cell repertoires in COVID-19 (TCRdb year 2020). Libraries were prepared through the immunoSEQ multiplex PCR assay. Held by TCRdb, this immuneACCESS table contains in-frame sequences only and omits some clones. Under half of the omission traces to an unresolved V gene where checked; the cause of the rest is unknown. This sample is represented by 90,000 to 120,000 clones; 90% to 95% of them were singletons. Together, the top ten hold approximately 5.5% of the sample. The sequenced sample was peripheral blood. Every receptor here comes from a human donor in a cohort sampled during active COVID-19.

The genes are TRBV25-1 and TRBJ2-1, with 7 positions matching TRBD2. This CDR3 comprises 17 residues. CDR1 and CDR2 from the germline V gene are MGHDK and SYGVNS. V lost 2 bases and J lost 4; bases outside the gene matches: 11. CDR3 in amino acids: CASSEHSLAEGYNEQFF. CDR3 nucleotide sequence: TGTGCCAGCAGTGAACATTCCCTAGCGGAGGGGTACAATGAGCAGTTCTTC.

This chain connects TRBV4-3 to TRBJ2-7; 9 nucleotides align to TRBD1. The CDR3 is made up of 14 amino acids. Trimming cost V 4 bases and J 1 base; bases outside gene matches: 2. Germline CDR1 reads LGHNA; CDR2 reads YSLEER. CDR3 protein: CASSPGTGSYEQYF. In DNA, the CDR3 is TGCGCCAGCAGCCCCGGGACAGGGTCCTACGAGCAGTACTTC.

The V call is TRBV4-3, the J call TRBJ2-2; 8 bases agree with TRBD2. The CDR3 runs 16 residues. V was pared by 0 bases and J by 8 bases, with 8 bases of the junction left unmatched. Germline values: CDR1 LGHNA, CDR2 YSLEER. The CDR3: CASSQDETGGSGELFF. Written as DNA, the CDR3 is TGCGCCAGCAGCCAAGATGAGACGGGGGGGAGTGGGGAGCTGTTTTTT.

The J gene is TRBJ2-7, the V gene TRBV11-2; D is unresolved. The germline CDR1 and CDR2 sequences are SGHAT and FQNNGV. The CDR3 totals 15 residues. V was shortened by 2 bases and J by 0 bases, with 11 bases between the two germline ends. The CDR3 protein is CASSLSSISSYEQYF. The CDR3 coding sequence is TGTGCCAGCAGCTTATCCTCCATCAGCTCCTACGAGCAGTACTTC.

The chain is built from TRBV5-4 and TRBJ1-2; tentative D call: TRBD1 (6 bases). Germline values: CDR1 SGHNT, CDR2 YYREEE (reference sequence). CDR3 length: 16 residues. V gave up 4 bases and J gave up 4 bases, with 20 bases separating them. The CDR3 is CASSPGGGGPLYGYTF. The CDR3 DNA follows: TGTGCCAGCAGCCCGGGAGGGGGGGGACCCCTCTATGGCTACACCTTC. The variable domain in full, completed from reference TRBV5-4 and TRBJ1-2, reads ETGVTQSPTHLIKTRGQQVTLRCSSQSGHNTVSWYQQALGQGPQFIFQYYREEENGRGNFPPRFSGLQFPNYSSELNVNALELDDSALYLCASSPGGGGPLYGYTFGSGTRLTVV.

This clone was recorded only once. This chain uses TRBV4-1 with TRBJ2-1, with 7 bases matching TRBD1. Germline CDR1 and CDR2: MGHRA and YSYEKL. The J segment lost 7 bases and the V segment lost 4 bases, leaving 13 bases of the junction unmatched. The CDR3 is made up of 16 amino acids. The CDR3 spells CASSPPGTVPGNEQFF. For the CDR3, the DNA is TGCGCCAGCAGCCCCCCCGGGACAGTACCTGGGAATGAGCAGTTCTTC.

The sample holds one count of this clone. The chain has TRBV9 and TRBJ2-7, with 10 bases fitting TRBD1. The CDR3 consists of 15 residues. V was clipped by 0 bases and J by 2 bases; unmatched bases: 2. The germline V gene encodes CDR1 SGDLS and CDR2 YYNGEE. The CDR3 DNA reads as TGTGCCAGCAGCGTAGGGGGACAGGGGACCTACGAGCAGTACTTC. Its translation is CASSVGGQGTYEQYF. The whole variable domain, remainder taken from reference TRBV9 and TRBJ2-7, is DSGVTQTPKHLITATGQRVTLRCSPRSGDLSVYWYQQSLDQGLQFLIQYYNGEERAKGNILERFSAQQFPDLHSELNLSSLELGDSALYFCASSVGGQGTYEQYFGPGTRLTVT.

The CDR3 bases are TGCGCCAGCAGCTTAATATCATGGGACAGGGGAATTAATTCGAACACCGGGGAGCTGTTTTTT. The encoded protein is CASSLISWDRGINSNTGELFF. V is TRBV5-1 and J is TRBJ2-2, with 10 bases identical to TRBD1. The J segment lost 0 bases and the V segment lost 2 bases, leaving 16 bases of the junction unmatched. CDR1 is SGHRS, CDR2 YFSETQ, per germline. This CDR3 has 21 residues.

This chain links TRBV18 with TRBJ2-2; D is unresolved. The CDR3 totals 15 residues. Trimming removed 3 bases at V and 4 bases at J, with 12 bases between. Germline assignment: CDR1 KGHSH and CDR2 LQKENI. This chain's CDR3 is CASSPQDDPTGELFF. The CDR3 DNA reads TGTGCCAGCTCACCCCAGGATGATCCCACCGGGGAGCTGTTTTTT.

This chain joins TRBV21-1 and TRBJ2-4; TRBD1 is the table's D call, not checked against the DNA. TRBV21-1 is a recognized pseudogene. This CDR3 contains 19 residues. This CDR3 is CASSKFDSIRQIAKNIQYF. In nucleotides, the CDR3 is TGTGCCAGCAGCAAATTTGACAGTATACGCCAGATAGCCAAAAACATTCAGTACTTC.

DNA for the CDR3: TGCAGTGCTAGTAATCGGGGGACTGAAGCTTTCTTT. As protein: CSASNRGTEAFF. This chain connects TRBV20-1 to TRBJ1-1; D is perhaps TRBD1 (5 bases). Trimming took 3 bases from V and 5 from J, leaving 10 bases between them. Looked up from germline, CDR1 is DFQATT and CDR2 is SNEGSKA (reference sequence). The length of the CDR3 is 12 residues.

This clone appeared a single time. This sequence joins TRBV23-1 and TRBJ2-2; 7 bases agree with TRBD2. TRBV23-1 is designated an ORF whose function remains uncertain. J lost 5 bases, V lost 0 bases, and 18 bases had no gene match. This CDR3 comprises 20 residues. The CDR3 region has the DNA TGCGCCAGCAGTCAATCATGTACGGAGTGCGGGAGCGGCAAAACCGGGGAGCTGTTTTTT. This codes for CASSQSCTECGSGKTGELFF.

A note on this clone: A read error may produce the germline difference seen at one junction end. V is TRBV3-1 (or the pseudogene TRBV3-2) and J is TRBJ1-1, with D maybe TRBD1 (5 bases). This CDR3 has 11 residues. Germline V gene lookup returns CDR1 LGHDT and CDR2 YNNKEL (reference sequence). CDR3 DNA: TGTGCCAGCACAAATAGGGGTGAAGTTTTCTTT. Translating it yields CASTNRGEVFF.

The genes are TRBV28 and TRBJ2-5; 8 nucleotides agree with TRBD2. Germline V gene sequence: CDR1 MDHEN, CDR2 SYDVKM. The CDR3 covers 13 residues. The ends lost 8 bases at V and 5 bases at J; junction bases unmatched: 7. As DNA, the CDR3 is TGTGCCAGCCGGGAGGGGGGGTCGGAGACCCAGTACTTC. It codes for CASREGGSETQYF.

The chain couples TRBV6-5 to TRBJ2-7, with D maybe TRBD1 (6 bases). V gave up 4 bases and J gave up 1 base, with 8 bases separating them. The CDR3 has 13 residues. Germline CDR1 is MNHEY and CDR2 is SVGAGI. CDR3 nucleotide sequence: TGTGCCAGCAGTTTCGGACAGTCCTACGAGCAGTACTTC. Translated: CASSFGQSYEQYF.

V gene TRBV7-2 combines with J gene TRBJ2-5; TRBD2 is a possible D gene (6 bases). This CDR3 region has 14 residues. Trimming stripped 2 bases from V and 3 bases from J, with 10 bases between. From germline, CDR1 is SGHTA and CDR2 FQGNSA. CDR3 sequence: CASSLTRGEETQYF. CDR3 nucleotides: TGTGCCAGCAGCTTAACGCGCGGGGAAGAGACCCAGTACTTC.

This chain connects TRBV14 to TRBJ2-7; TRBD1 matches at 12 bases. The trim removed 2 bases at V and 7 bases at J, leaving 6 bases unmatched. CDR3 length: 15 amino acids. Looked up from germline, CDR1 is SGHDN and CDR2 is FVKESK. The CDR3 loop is CASSQTGQGAREQYF. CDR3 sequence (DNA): TGTGCCAGCAGCCAAACGGGACAGGGGGCGCGAGAGCAGTACTTC.